The rows below give T cell receptor beta chains drawn from one sample of a study of post-analysis software for immune sequencing data. Each CDR3 protein gets one entry after TCRdb re-called the PCR reads with MiXCR. The sample yields fewer than 900,000 distinct CDR3 sequences, 46% seen once. The specimen was blood. The receptor source for this set is a girl aged 10 to 17 with multiple sclerosis. Each CDR3 is given with its conserved first and last residue. A D gene is named only where the DNA matches it firmly. Part of the rows lack a size; the others show once, few, many or a class for expanded clones.

TRBJ2-7 14 TRBV7-8 . . CASSLHESSYEQYF TGTGCCAGCAGCTTACATGAGAGCTCCTACGAGCAGTACTTC
TRBJ1-5 16 TRBV27 . . CASSLSGPTPRQPQHF TGTGCCAGCAGTTTATCAGGGCCTACACCGAGGCAGCCCCAGCATTTT
TRBJ2-1 17 TRBV11-2 few TRBD2 CASSLGFGGRAYNEQFF TGTGCCAGCAGCTTAGGATTCGGGGGGAGGGCGTACAATGAGCAGTTCTTC
TRBJ2-7 17 TRBV6-6 few TRBD2 CASIPSRFSGNSYEQYF TGTGCCAGCATTCCGTCAAGGTTTAGCGGGAACTCCTACGAGCAGTACTTC
TRBJ2-4 13 TRBV9 . TRBD2 CASSAGTSGEQYF TGTGCCAGCAGCGCCGGGACTAGCGGGGAGCAGTACTTC
TRBJ2-7 13 TRBV20-1 few TRBD2 CSARLAGVHEQYF TGCAGTGCGAGACTAGCGGGAGTCCACGAGCAGTACTTC
TRBJ2-7 13 TRBV28 . . CASSLLGRYEQYF TGTGCCAGCAGCCTGTTGGGGCGGTACGAGCAGTACTTC
TRBJ2-4 13 TRBV24-1 many . CATSDLVEDIQYF TGTGCCACCAGTGATTTGGTAGAAGACATTCAGTACTTC
TRBJ2-6 13 TRBV5-1 . . CASGILGANVLTF TGCGCCAGCGGAATTTTGGGGGCCAACGTCCTGACTTTC
TRBJ2-3 16 TRBV5-6 . TRBD1 CASSFTGTGPTDTQYF TGTGCCAGCAGCTTTACCGGGACAGGACCCACAGATACGCAGTATTTT
TRBJ1-1 12 TRBV20-1 . . CSARDRELGAFF TGCAGTGCTAGAGATCGGGAACTGGGGGCTTTCTTT
TRBJ2-5 16 TRBV6-1 . TRBD2 CASSATSGRAGETQYF TGTGCCAGCAGTGCGACTAGCGGGAGGGCCGGGGAGACCCAGTACTTC
TRBJ2-5 16 TRBV5-1 . TRBD1 CASSQGGGREQETQYF TGCGCCAGCAGCCAAGGGGGCGGACGAGAACAAGAGACCCAGTACTTC
TRBJ2-7 15 TRBV5-1 few TRBD2 CASSRTSASSYEQYF TGCGCCAGCAGCCGAACTAGCGCCAGCTCCTACGAGCAGTACTTC
TRBJ1-1 15 TRBV13 once . CASSLRSGRTTEAFF TGTGCCAGCAGCTTGAGGTCAGGCAGGACCACTGAAGCTTTCTTT
TRBJ1-2 15 TRBV19 . . CASRTVGTANYGYTF TGTGCCAGTAGGACCGTGGGCACCGCTAACTATGGCTACACCTTC
TRBJ1-1 18 TRBV5-1 . TRBD1 CASSLVASGTGVMTEAFF TGCGCCAGCAGCTTGGTGGCCAGCGGGACAGGGGTAATGACTGAAGCTTTCTTT
TRBJ2-7 11 TRBV27 many . CASSFGHEQYF TGTGCCAGCAGTTTTGGACACGAGCAGTACTTC
TRBJ1-2 14 TRBV9 . TRBD1 CASSAGTGWTGYTF TGTGCCAGCAGCGCTGGGACAGGGTGGACCGGCTACACCTTC
TRBJ1-2 15 TRBV5-1 . . CASSSLEGANYGYTF TGCGCCAGCAGCTCTTTGGAGGGTGCTAACTATGGCTACACCTTC
TRBJ2-4 16 TRBV6-1 few . CASSERPDPRVNIQYF TGTGCCAGCAGTGAACGGCCGGACCCCAGAGTAAACATTCAGTACTTC
TRBJ2-1 14 TRBV12-3/TRBV12-4 few . CASSYGGDPNEQFF TGTGCCAGCAGTTATGGCGGGGACCCCAATGAGCAGTTCTTC
TRBJ2-3 14 TRBV7-9 many TRBD2 CASSPGTTLDTQYF TGTGCCAGCAGCCCCGGGACTACCCTAGATACGCAGTATTTT
TRBJ2-1 15 TRBV3-1 . . CASSPGGPRDHEQFF TGTGCCAGCAGCCCCGGAGGGCCCCGAGACCATGAGCAGTTCTTC
TRBJ1-2 13 TRBV27 . . CASSPPGYYGYTF TGTGCCAGCAGTCCCCCGGGATACTATGGCTACACCTTC
TRBJ2-7 19 TRBV3-1 . . CASSQALKTKTVRAYEQYF TGTGCCAGCAGCCAAGCCCTAAAAACGAAGACAGTGAGGGCCTACGAGCAGTACTTC
TRBJ2-1 16 TRBV6-6 . TRBD2 CASSYVGRGGDNEQFF TGTGCCAGCAGTTACGTCGGGAGGGGCGGGGACAATGAGCAGTTCTTC
TRBJ2-3 16 TRBV20-1 few TRBD2 CSALSTLAGRTDTQYF TGCAGTGCTCTCTCTACACTAGCGGGACGGACAGATACGCAGTATTTT
TRBJ1-2 11 TRBV20-1 . TRBD1 CSATRGHGYTF TGCAGTGCTACTAGGGGGCACGGCTACACCTTC
TRBJ2-1 14 TRBV27 . . CASSMSMAMGEQFF TGTGCCAGCAGTATGAGTATGGCCATGGGGGAGCAGTTCTTC
TRBJ2-1 15 TRBV7-7 few . CASNVSRGNYNEQFF TGTGCTAGCAACGTCTCTAGAGGGAACTACAATGAGCAGTTCTTC
TRBJ2-7 13 TRBV12-3/TRBV12-4 . . CASSEINWDEQYF TGTGCCAGCAGCGAGATAAATTGGGATGAGCAGTACTTC
TRBJ2-3 14 TRBV2 few TRBD1 CASSEDPGGDTQYF TGTGCCAGCAGTGAGGATCCAGGGGGAGATACGCAGTATTTT
TRBJ1-5 14 TRBV10-3 few TRBD1 CAISADRDNQPQHF TGTGCCATCAGTGCCGACAGGGACAATCAGCCCCAGCATTTT
TRBJ1-2 13 TRBV7-2 few . CASSPSQGWGYTF TGTGCCAGCAGCCCGTCCCAGGGATGGGGCTACACCTTC
TRBJ2-7 12 TRBV20-1 few . CSASPASYEQYF TGCAGTGCTAGCCCAGCTTCCTACGAGCAGTACTTC
TRBJ2-7 14 TRBV18 . . CASSRGTTSYEQYF TGTGCCAGCTCACGGGGGACAACCTCCTACGAGCAGTACTTC
TRBJ2-7 13 TRBV20-1 . . CSAPQGVAYEQYF TGCAGTGCCCCTCAGGGCGTTGCCTACGAGCAGTACTTC
TRBJ2-1 15 TRBV5-1 . TRBD2 CASFSAGGRYNEQFF TGCGCCAGCTTCTCCGCGGGAGGCAGGTACAATGAGCAGTTCTTC
TRBJ2-3 17 TRBV7-3 . . CASSLRASKSPTDTQYF TGTGCCAGCAGCTTAAGGGCTAGTAAATCCCCCACAGATACGCAGTATTTT
TRBJ1-2 16 TRBV7-2 few . CASSLVSAWAGGGYTF TGTGCCAGCAGCTTAGTATCTGCATGGGCAGGTGGTGGCTACACCTTC
TRBJ2-7 13 TRBV29-1 . TRBD1 CSVLDRGTYEQYF TGCAGCGTTCTGGACAGGGGTACCTACGAGCAGTACTTC